These 27 T cell receptor beta chains share one sample of origin, sequenced in a study of blood T cell repertoires in COVID-19. Sequencing was performed with immunoSEQ multiplex PCR; in TCRdb, only in-frame clones are kept and a portion is missing. The sample has approximately 220,000 clones, approximately 84% seen once. Sequenced: peripheral blood. These receptors were taken from a man aged 50 to 60 with acute or convalescent COVID-19.

The chain has TRBV6-5 and TRBJ2-7; TRBD2 might be the D (6 bases). V was cut by 7 bases and J by 7 bases, with 20 bases left in between. This CDR3 region has 14 residues. Germline CDR1 is MNHEY and CDR2 is SVGAGI. CDR3 in amino acids: CASTSTARRGEQYF. The CDR3 nucleotides read TGTGCCAGCACCTCGACAGCACGACGGGGGGAGCAGTACTTC.

The rearrangement uses TRBV10-1 and TRBJ2-1, with TRBD2 as a possible D gene (6 bases). The CDR3 contains 16 residues. Trimming pared 0 bases from V and 2 bases from J, leaving 11 bases between. The V gene's germline CDR1 is WNHNN and CDR2 SYGVQD (reference sequence). In DNA, the CDR3 is TGCGCCAGCAGTGAGTCGGCCGGGGGAACCTACAATGAGCAGTTCTTC. Residues: CASSESAGGTYNEQFF.

The rearrangement uses TRBV4-1 and TRBJ2-1; TRBD2 agrees at 11 bases. V trimming: 0 bases; J trimming: 2 bases; junction bases outside the gene matches: 3. Looked up from germline, CDR1 is MGHRA and CDR2 is YSYEKL. CDR3 length: 17 amino acids. The CDR3 DNA reads TGCGCCAGCAGCCAAGATGGGACTAGCGGACCCTACAATGAGCAGTTCTTC. Translation: CASSQDGTSGPYNEQFF.

The chain recombines TRBV19 with TRBJ1-5, with 10 bases identical to TRBD1. The CDR3 has 14 amino acids. V shed 10 bases and J 2 bases; nucleotides not matched to a gene: 5. CDR1 is LNHDA, CDR2 SQIVND, per germline (reference sequence). The CDR3 DNA reads TGTGCCACCCGGGACAGGGGAGGCAATCAGCCCCAGCATTTT. It specifies CATRDRGGNQPQHF.

The chain is built from TRBV7-3 and TRBJ1-6; 7 bases match TRBD1. Germline CDR1 reads SGHTA; CDR2 reads FQGTGA. The CDR3 contains 15 residues. V lost 2 bases, J lost 7 bases, and 5 bases stayed unmatched. CDR3 coding DNA: TGTGCCAGCAGCTTAGGAGACAGGGAGAATTCACCCCTCCACTTT. It is translated as CASSLGDRENSPLHF.

The chain joins TRBV18 to TRBJ2-5; the D gene is possibly TRBD1 (6 bases). The V gene lost 3 bases and the J gene lost 5 bases, with 13 bases spanning the gap. Germline loops: CDR1 KGHSH, CDR2 LQKENI. The CDR3 spans 14 residues. The CDR3 here is CASSPRQGTETQYF. CDR3 nucleotides: TGTGCCAGCTCACCTAGGCAGGGGACGGAGACCCAGTACTTC.

This clone was detected once. The chain employs TRBV19 and TRBJ1-6; 8 bases map to TRBD1. The V gene's germline CDR1 is LNHDA and CDR2 SQIVND (reference sequence). CDR3 size: 16 residues. V gave up 3 bases and J gave up 8 bases; unmatched junction bases: 9. The CDR3: CASSIQGAAVDSPLHF. The CDR3 DNA is TGTGCCAGTAGTATCCAGGGGGCGGCCGTTGATTCACCCCTCCACTTT.

V and J are TRBV5-1 and TRBJ1-1; TRBD1 aligns across 7 bases. Trimming at V came to 5 bases and at J to 6 bases, leaving 13 bases not matched to a gene. CDR1 and CDR2 from the germline V gene are SGHRS and YFSETQ. The CDR3 length is 15 residues. CDR3 sequence: CASSSQGSLFAEAFF. The CDR3 DNA is TGCGCCAGCAGTTCACAGGGGAGCCTCTTCGCTGAAGCTTTCTTT.

This clone was detected only a few times. V and J are TRBV6-5 and TRBJ1-2; 9 positions match TRBD1. Trimming cost V 3 bases and J 5 bases; bases outside gene matches: 7. The CDR3 consists of 15 residues. CDR1 is MNHEY and CDR2 is SVGAGI in the germline V gene. As DNA, the CDR3 is TGTGCCAGCAGTTATTTAACAGGGGGCGAGTATGGCTACACCTTC. This sequence encodes CASSYLTGGEYGYTF.

This chain joins TRBV19 and TRBJ1-2; D gene unclear. V was cut by 5 bases and J by 4 bases, with 14 bases left in between. The CDR3 runs 14 residues. Germline CDR1 LNHDA, CDR2 SQIVND (reference sequence). The CDR3 loop reads CASSPREGSYGYTF. The CDR3 nucleotides read TGTGCCAGTAGTCCCCGGGAGGGCTCCTATGGCTACACCTTC.

The genes are TRBV13 and TRBJ2-7; 9 bases line up with TRBD1. The CDR3 is 14 residues long. The germline CDR1 and CDR2 sequences are PRHDT and FYEKMQ (reference sequence). The J segment lost 3 bases and the V segment lost 4 bases, leaving 4 bases of the junction unmatched. CDR3 DNA: TGTGCCAGCAGCTCCACGACAGGGGGCTACGAGCAGTACTTC. Residues: CASSSTTGGYEQYF.

The chain has TRBV6-5 and TRBJ2-3; a weak D match, TRBD2 (5 bases). Germline CDR1 MNHEY, CDR2 SVGAGI. V lost 6 bases and J lost 0, with 10 bases in between. The CDR3 contains 14 residues. The CDR3, as DNA: TGTGCCAGCAGCACCGGGATTAGCACAGATACGCAGTATTTT. It specifies CASSTGISTDTQYF.

The gene calls are TRBV7-9 and TRBJ1-3; TRBD1 aligns across 8 bases. CDR1 SEHNR and CDR2 FQNEAQ come from the germline V gene (reference sequence). This CDR3 has 15 residues. J lost 3 bases, V lost 2 bases, and 3 bases had no gene match. CDR3 in amino acids: CASSLSDRVGNTIYF. The CDR3 region has the DNA TGTGCCAGCAGCTTATCGGACAGGGTTGGAAACACCATATATTTT.

This chain connects TRBV2 to TRBJ2-7; D unresolved. This CDR3 comprises 13 residues. Germline V gives CDR1 SNHLY, CDR2 FYNNEI. V was pared by 5 bases and J by 6 bases, with 14 bases between. The CDR3 nucleotides read TGTGCCAGCAGTCGGGTTCTAAGGTTCGAGCAGTACTTC. Amino acid sequence: CASSRVLRFEQYF.

This chain connects TRBV12-3 or TRBV12-4 to TRBJ1-2; TRBD1 matches at 7 bases. The CDR3 contains 13 residues. J was trimmed by 5 bases and V by 6 bases; bases with no gene match: 6. CDR3: CASSPQGRYGYTF. DNA for the CDR3: TGTGCCAGCAGCCCACAGGGGAGGTATGGCTACACCTTC.

This clone occurred once. CDR3 region: CASSYLGGEQYF. CDR3 coding DNA: TGTGCCAGCAGTTATCTGGGAGGTGAGCAGTACTTC. V and J are TRBV6-2 or TRBV6-3 and TRBJ2-7; TRBD2 might be the D (6 bases). V was trimmed by 3 bases and J by 7 bases, leaving 10 bases between them. CDR1 and CDR2 (germline): MNHEY, SVGEGT. CDR3 size: 12 residues.

This chain uses TRBV9 with TRBJ2-3; TRBD2 matches at 13 bases. CDR1 and CDR2 (germline): SGDLS, YYNGEE. This CDR3 region has 17 residues. V gave up 3 bases and J gave up 4 bases; unmatched junction bases: 8. The CDR3 coding sequence is TGTGCCAGCAGCGGACTAGCGGGGGGCGGGGGCCCAGATACGCAGTATTTT. Residues: CASSGLAGGGGPDTQYF.

This clone has only a few counts. The genes are TRBV7-2 and TRBJ2-2; D is unresolved. The CDR3 runs 14 residues. In germline, CDR1 is SGHTA, CDR2 FQGNSA. V lost 5 bases and J 7 bases, leaving 14 bases between the germline ends. CDR3 sequence (DNA): TGTGCCAGCAGCCCAGAGGCCCGGATCGGGGAGCTGTTTTTT. As protein: CASSPEARIGELFF.

V usage is TRBV6-5 and J usage is TRBJ1-2, with D maybe TRBD1 (5 bases). Trimming shortened V by 8 bases and J by 6 bases, and 13 bases separated the two germline ends. Looked up from germline, CDR1 is MNHEY and CDR2 is SVGAGI. There are 12 residues in the CDR3. CDR3 sequence (DNA): TGTGCCAGCTGGGGGGGAAGGGATGGCTACACCTTC. Protein product: CASWGGRDGYTF.

The chain has TRBV7-6 and TRBJ1-3, with D uncertain. V was clipped by 1 base and J by 0 bases, with 10 bases between them. CDR1 SGHVS and CDR2 FNYEAQ come from the germline V gene. CDR3 size: 16 residues. CDR3 residues: CASSLERPLSGNTIYF. CDR3 DNA sequence: TGTGCCAGCAGCTTAGAGCGGCCGCTCTCTGGAAACACCATATATTTT.

A word on this clone: An end of the junction does not agree with germline; a read error may underlie this. V is TRBV6-5 and J is TRBJ1-5; TRBD1 aligns across 11 bases. CDR1 and CDR2 (germline): MNHEY, SVGAGI. The CDR3 is made up of 14 amino acids. The CDR3 DNA sequence: TGTGCCAGCAGTCGGACAGGGGGCAAGCAGCCCCAGCATTTT. Its translation: CASSRTGGKQPQHF.

The chain carries TRBV18 and TRBJ1-4; 10 nucleotides agree with TRBD1. V lost 6 bases to trimming and J lost 8 bases; unmatched junction nucleotides: 9. Germline assignment: CDR1 KGHSH and CDR2 LQKENI. There are 15 residues in the CDR3. The CDR3 loop is CASSLVTGGDEKLFF. CDR3 nucleotides: TGTGCCAGCTCGCTCGTGACAGGGGGCGACGAAAAACTGTTTTTT.

In its sample, this clone was seen once. This chain connects TRBV6-2 or TRBV6-3 to TRBJ2-5, with no clear D. The V gene lost 2 bases and the J gene lost 4 bases, with 5 bases spanning the gap. The CDR3 contains 12 residues. Germline CDR1 reads MNHEY; CDR2 reads SVGEGT. The CDR3 loop is CASSYQVETQYF. CDR3 DNA: TGTGCCAGCAGTTACCAGGTAGAGACCCAGTACTTC.

The chain couples TRBV4-1 to TRBJ2-3; a weak D match, TRBD2 (5 bases). Germline V gives CDR1 MGHRA, CDR2 YSYEKL. V was shortened by 4 bases and J by 0 bases, with 17 bases between the two germline ends. The CDR3 totals 17 residues. CDR3 in amino acids: CASSPFTGTLSTDTQYF. CDR3 nucleotides: TGCGCCAGCAGCCCCTTCACGGGAACCTTAAGCACAGATACGCAGTATTTT.

The CDR3 reads CASSRTGKSTLHF. For the CDR3, the DNA is TGTGCCAGCAGTAGGACAGGGAAGTCGACCCTCCACTTT. The chain couples TRBV5-4 to TRBJ1-6, with 8 bases lining up with TRBD1. J lost 14 bases, V lost 5 bases, and 9 bases had no gene match. Germline V gene data show CDR1 as SGHNT and CDR2 as YYREEE (reference sequence). This CDR3 has 13 residues.

The chain combines TRBV5-4 with TRBJ1-1; 11 bases line up with TRBD1. Germline trimming cut 4 bases from V and 0 bases from J; bases unmatched to any gene: 8. CDR3 size: 17 residues. Germline V gene lookup returns CDR1 SGHNT and CDR2 YYREEE (reference sequence). CDR3 coding DNA: TGTGCCAGCAGCAATAGAAGGGACAGGGGGTTGAACACTGAAGCTTTCTTT. Its translation is CASSNRRDRGLNTEAFF.

The chain carries TRBV14 and TRBJ2-7; 8 bases agree with TRBD2. This CDR3 comprises 17 residues. Germline lookup yields CDR1 SGHDN and CDR2 FVKESK. With V trimmed by 0 bases and J by 5 bases, 12 bases remained unmatched. In DNA, the CDR3 is TGTGCCAGCAGCCAAGATCTGATCGGGGGGGCCAAGAACGAGCAGTACTTC. Its protein is CASSQDLIGGAKNEQYF.